Sequencing of this T cell receptor beta chain was carried out in a study of response to subunit inactivated influenza vaccine (dated by TCRdb to 2016 to 2019). For the study in its entirety: Deep quantitative profiling of the T cell receptor repertoire was used in the study to follow responses to a trivalent subunit inactivated influenza vaccine.

CDR1 is given as DFQATT and CDR2 as SNEGSKA, both from the germline V gene (reference sequence). Clipping removes 3 bases from V and 12 bases from J, with 6 as the unmatched junction base count. The CDR3 numbers 12 residues from cysteine through phenylalanine. Left in the record is the CDR3 DNA by itself, 36 bases read in frame from the first base. Study-level results and caveats: According to the authors, only a limited number of new T cells may be recruited by each seasonal influenza vaccination.

This clonotype was recorded only once. Its binding antigen is unknown. The sample holds no much larger clone one base away, and base qualities are not on file. On its own, one read is weak support. Library creation used RT-PCR. The sequencer listed for this sample is Illumina HiSeq 2500. In TCRdb, the public reads were trimmed at Q25 with fastp and aligned with MiXCR, with productive beta chains retained. Rows are unified per CDR3 protein, each entry keeping the most common DNA and genes. Recorded for this sample are 450,000 to 600,000 distinct CDR3 sequences; approximately 16% of them occurred a single time. The ten largest account for approximately 3% of the sample.

The sequencing here drew on CD4+ T cells sorted from PBMCs, taken about 24 months after vaccination. The chain employs TRBV20-1 and TRBJ2-1; 9 bases in between match TRBD2. This TCR came from a man between 50 and 69 years old who received an inactivated influenza vaccine. Donor details come from another sample of the same person, matched by shared clones. The CDR3 region has the sequence CSASLGTSRQFF. The DNA is as follows: TGCAGTGCTAGCCTAGGGACTAGCCGGCAGTTCTTC.